Included here is one TCR beta chain sequence, with context. This entry comes from a study of T cells in tumors after PD-1 blockade. Only in-frame clones appear in the TCRdb table, and some are missing; sequencing was by immunoSEQ multiplex PCR. The profile covers under 75,000 clones, with over 65% appearing a single time and about 4.5% taken by the ten largest. Template: tumor biopsy or peripheral blood genomic DNA, 616-6,004 ng per sample. This CDR3 comprises 17 residues. With V trimmed by 1 base and J by 0 bases, 5 bases remained unmatched. Germline V gene data show CDR1 as SGDLS and CDR2 as YYNGEE.

This clonotype was obtained from a human donor with basal cell carcinoma. This chain uses TRBV9 with TRBJ2-2, with 8 nucleotides matching TRBD1. The source material was PBMCs, sampled after anti-PD-1 treatment. Written as DNA, the CDR3 is TGTGCCAGCAGCGTATTTGCAGGGGGCGCGAACACCGGGGAGCTGTTTTTT. Protein product: CASSVFAGGANTGELFF. The full variable domain, in which reference TRBV9 and TRBJ2-2 provide the parts outside the CDR3, is DSGVTQTPKHLITATGQRVTLRCSPRSGDLSVYWYQQSLDQGLQFLIQYYNGEERAKGNILERFSAQQFPDLHSELNLSSLELGDSALYFCASSVFAGGANTGELFFGEGSRLTVL.